This T cell receptor (beta chain) was sequenced for a study of cytomegalovirus exposure and HLA in healthy donors. In the PCR, 60 Vbeta and 13 Jbeta primers were used. Profiled with immunoSEQ multiplex PCR; TCRdb holds only in-frame clones, not every one. The sample carries roughly 180,000 clones, around 75% recorded once. V lost 4 bases, J lost 8 bases, and 24 bases lay in between. The CDR3 is 16 amino acids. Germline V gives CDR1 SGHNT, CDR2 YYREEE (reference sequence). This TCR was sampled from a male donor in good health and CMV-seronegative. The rearrangement joins TRBV5-4 to TRBJ1-2; D is ambiguous. Sequenced sample: PBMCs. CDR3 bases: TGTGCCAGCAGCCTCTATGGACCTTGGAGGAATTTGGGCTACACCTTC. Translated, it gives CASSLYGPWRNLGYTF.